What follows are 24 T cell receptor beta chains derived from one specimen sequenced in a study of spatial heterogeneity in lung cancer. TCRdb redid the calling of the 5' RACE reads with MiXCR, one entry per CDR3 protein. The profile covers about 95,000 distinct CDR3 sequences, with under 9% appearing a single time and about 7% taken by the ten largest. Time point indicated: sample taken at primary tumor resection. The authors sequenced whole RNA from tumor, nontumor lung or frozen PBMC without sorting. Specimen: PBMCs, collected at surgery. The source of these receptors is a male donor with early-stage non-small cell lung cancer.

V is TRBV5-1 and J is TRBJ1-2; tentative D call: TRBD1 (6 bases). The CDR3 spans 13 residues. Deletions cut 3 bases from V and 4 bases from J, with 10 bases between. Germline CDR1 reads SGHRS; CDR2 reads YFSETQ. The DNA of the CDR3 is TGCGCCAGCAGCTACGACAGGACCTATGGCTACACCTTC. Protein: CASSYDRTYGYTF.

This clonotype was seen many times. The chain links TRBV4-1 to TRBJ1-5, with D uncertain. Trimming shortened V by 0 bases and J by 5 bases, and 2 bases separated the two germline ends. The CDR3 contains 12 residues. Germline V gives CDR1 MGHRA, CDR2 YSYEKL. CDR3 nucleotide sequence: TGCGCCAGCAGCCAAGAGGATCAGCCCCAGCATTTT. Translating it yields CASSQEDQPQHF.

The J gene is TRBJ2-3, the V gene TRBV20-1; a possible D gene is TRBD1 (5 bases). V lost 5 bases, J lost 7 bases, and 19 bases lay in between. The length of the CDR3 is 14 residues. Germline lookup yields CDR1 DFQATT and CDR2 SNEGSKA (reference sequence). CDR3 DNA: TGCAGTGCTCCCGACAGCTACGCCACTTATACGCAGTATTTT. It is translated as CSAPDSYATYTQYF.

With regard to this clonotype: One end of the junction does not line up with germline, which may come from a read error. The chain combines TRBV12-3 or TRBV12-4 with TRBJ1-5; 8 bases are shared with TRBD1. This CDR3 is 14 amino acids long. The CDR3 protein is CASGEAGGKQPQHF. The CDR3 DNA reads as TGTGCCAGCGGGGAGGCAGGGGGCAAGCAGCCCCAGCATTTT.

In this sample, this clonotype turned up a few times. This chain connects TRBV7-2 to TRBJ1-3, with no clear D. V lost 8 bases and J 7 bases, leaving 9 bases between the germline ends. Germline lookup yields CDR1 SGHTA and CDR2 FQGNSA. The CDR3 contains 11 residues. The CDR3 region is CASLQANTIYF. The CDR3 nucleotides are TGTGCCAGCTTACAAGCTAACACCATATATTTT.

This clonotype showed up just a few times. This chain uses TRBV29-1 with TRBJ2-5; D is undetermined. The V end was cut by 0 bases, the J end by 5 bases, with 7 bases between. CDR3 length: 12 amino acids. Germline CDR1 is SQVTM and CDR2 is ANQGSEA. The CDR3 nucleotides read TGCAGCGTTGAAGACGGTGCGGAGACCCAGTACTTC. It specifies CSVEDGAETQYF.

This clonotype was detected ten times or more. The rearrangement uses TRBV5-1 and TRBJ2-1; D not resolved. The V end lost 2 bases, the J end lost 4 bases, and 10 bases lay between the germline ends. CDR3 length: 14 amino acids. CDR1 is SGHRS, CDR2 YFSETQ, per germline. CDR3 DNA: TGCGCCAGCAGCTTAAGTGGTACTTACAATGAGCAGTTCTTC. Its protein is CASSLSGTYNEQFF.

The chain employs TRBV2 and TRBJ2-1; TRBD2 agrees at 7 bases. This CDR3 is built from 14 residues. CDR1 and CDR2 (germline): SNHLY, FYNNEI. The V segment lost 4 bases and the J segment 6 bases; nucleotides outside the gene matches: 6. CDR3 protein: CASSVAIAGNEQFF. CDR3 nucleotide sequence: TGTGCCAGCAGTGTAGCAATAGCGGGCAATGAGCAGTTCTTC.

The rearrangement joins TRBV7-3 to TRBJ1-1; no clear D gene. The CDR3 spans 13 residues. Germline CDR1 reads SGHTA; CDR2 reads FQGTGA. The V end lost 1 base, the J end lost 7 bases, and 10 bases lay between the germline ends. The CDR3 here is CASSLNPLVEAFF. The CDR3 region has the DNA TGTGCCAGCAGCTTAAACCCCCTGGTTGAAGCTTTCTTT.

This clonotype was picked up a small number of times. V usage is TRBV7-9 and J usage is TRBJ1-1, with unresolved D. Germline V gene data show CDR1 as SEHNR and CDR2 as FQNEAQ (reference sequence). The CDR3 spans 13 residues. The V and J ends lost 5 bases and 8 bases respectively, with 15 bases between them. The CDR3 sequence is CASSLSEGQEAFF. The DNA of the CDR3 is TGTGCCAGCAGCCTATCCGAAGGGCAGGAAGCTTTCTTT.

The rearrangement joins TRBV5-4 to TRBJ2-4; D is possibly TRBD1 or TRBD2 (5 bases each). This CDR3 region has 14 residues. V lost 0 bases to trimming and J lost 7 bases, with 11 bases between them. Germline V gene data show CDR1 as SGHNT and CDR2 as YYREEE (reference sequence). CDR3 DNA: TGTGCCAGCAGCTTGGTGGGGGTCGGGAACATTCAGTACTTC. Its protein is CASSLVGVGNIQYF. The full variable domain, with the rest looked up from reference TRBV5-4 and TRBJ2-4, is ETGVTQSPTHLIKTRGQQVTLRCSSQSGHNTVSWYQQALGQGPQFIFQYYREEENGRGNFPPRFSGLQFPNYSSELNVNALELDDSALYLCASSLVGVGNIQYFGAGTRLSVL.

This clonotype was picked up many times. The J gene is TRBJ1-1, the V gene TRBV12-3 or TRBV12-4; TRBD1 matches 7 bases. CDR3 length equals 13 residues. The V and J ends lost 4 bases and 8 bases, in that order; junction bases with no gene match: 7. In nucleotides, the CDR3 is TGTGCCAGCAGTTCCAGACAGGGCTCCGAAGCTTTCTTT. Its translation: CASSSRQGSEAFF.

This clonotype came up many times. The CDR3 region is CATSDLTSGRDYNEQFF. As DNA, the CDR3 is TGTGCCACCAGTGATTTGACTAGCGGGAGGGACTACAATGAGCAGTTCTTC. The chain joins TRBV24-1 to TRBJ2-1; TRBD2 matches 13 bases. V lost 0 bases, J lost 3 bases, and 1 base stayed unmatched. The CDR3 contains 17 residues. Germline V gene sequence: CDR1 KGHDR, CDR2 SFDVKD.

This clonotype was found a few times. The chain has TRBV6-5 and TRBJ2-7; the match to TRBD1 covers 10 bases. J lost 2 bases, V lost 0 bases, and 4 bases had no gene match. The CDR3 spans 16 residues. From germline, CDR1 is MNHEY and CDR2 SVGAGI. The CDR3 DNA is TGTGCCAGCAGTTACTCTTTGGGACAGGGGACCTACGAGCAGTACTTC. Translating it yields CASSYSLGQGTYEQYF.

About this clonotype itself: With a much larger clone just one base away, this may be a read error. This chain uses TRBV12-3 or TRBV12-4 with TRBJ2-2; 9 bases are a match to TRBD2. With V trimmed by 6 bases and J by 0 bases, 8 bases remained unmatched. This CDR3 spans 17 amino acids. The CDR3 spells CASSSGTSNSNTGELFF. The CDR3 nucleotides are TGTGCCAGCAGCTCCGGGACTAGCAATTCGAACACCGGGGAGCTGTTTTTT.

As concerns this clonotype: A much bigger clone sits one base away, suggesting this may be a read error. This chain uses TRBV11-1 with TRBJ2-5, with TRBD2 matching 8 bases. The CDR3 has 13 amino acids. The germline V gene has CDR1 SGHAT and CDR2 FQDESV (reference sequence). CDR3 nucleotide sequence: TGTGCCAGCGCGGGGGGACCCCGGGAGACCCAGTGCTTC. Protein sequence: CASAGGPRETQCF.

As to this clonotype: The germline gene is not matched at one end of the junction; a read error may be the cause. The chain links TRBV28 to TRBJ1-1, with D uncertain. Germline CDR1 MDHEN, CDR2 SYDVKM. This CDR3 contains 13 residues. CDR3 residues: CASTLGENSEAFF. For the CDR3, the DNA is TGTGCCAGCACCCTCGGCGAGAACTCTGAAGCTTTCTTT.

V usage is TRBV19 and J usage is TRBJ2-7; 10 bases match TRBD1. V trimming: 5 bases; J trimming: 0 bases; junction bases outside the gene matches: 7. The germline V gene encodes CDR1 LNHDA and CDR2 SQIVND (reference sequence). This CDR3 contains 16 residues. The CDR3 region has the DNA TGTGCCAGTAGTTCCAGGACAGGGGGAAGCTCCTACGAGCAGTACTTC. As protein: CASSSRTGGSSYEQYF.

This clonotype was detected a few times. V and J are TRBV29-1 and TRBJ2-5, with 7 bases matching TRBD1. From germline, CDR1 is SQVTM and CDR2 ANQGSEA. V was pared by 1 base and J by 1 base, with 3 bases of the junction left unmatched. The CDR3 length is 14 residues. CDR3 in amino acids: CSVEGGQTQETQYF. Written as DNA, the CDR3 is TGCAGCGTTGAAGGGGGACAGACCCAAGAGACCCAGTACTTC.

In this sample, this clonotype turned up many times. The J gene is TRBJ2-4, the V gene TRBV6-1, with D possibly being TRBD1 (5 bases). Between the trimmed V and J ends, which lost 7 bases and 9 bases, there was a span of 16 bases. Germline-derived CDR1 and CDR2 are MNHNS and SASEGT. The CDR3 length is 13 residues. In DNA form, the CDR3 reads TGTGCCAGCACCGGGCCCGGTAGGGGCATTCAGTACTTC. This encodes CASTGPGRGIQYF.

This clonotype has ten or more counts. This sequence joins TRBV25-1 and TRBJ2-5, with 7 bases aligning to TRBD1. V dropped 4 bases and J dropped 3; count of bases not matched to a gene: 8. CDR1 MGHDK and CDR2 SYGVNS come from the germline V gene. The CDR3 is made up of 15 amino acids. The CDR3 sequence: CASSGTGSYKETQYF. Written as DNA, the CDR3 is TGTGCCAGCAGTGGGACAGGCAGTTACAAAGAGACCCAGTACTTC.

The J gene is TRBJ1-1, the V gene TRBV6-5, with 7 bases that match TRBD1. CDR1 MNHEY and CDR2 SVGAGI come from the germline V gene. The ends lost 0 bases at V and 4 bases at J; junction bases unmatched: 5. The CDR3 spans 15 residues. CDR3 protein: CASSYSEGAGTEAFF. CDR3 bases: TGTGCCAGCAGTTACTCGGAGGGGGCGGGCACTGAAGCTTTCTTT.

This clonotype has just a few counts. The CDR3 loop is CASSPGTFRREAFF. The DNA of the CDR3 is TGTGCCAGCAGCCCTGGGACCTTCCGACGTGAAGCTTTCTTT. This chain connects TRBV2 to TRBJ1-1, with D maybe TRBD1 (5 bases). CDR3 length: 14 residues. The germline V gene has CDR1 SNHLY and CDR2 FYNNEI. V lost 6 bases to trimming and J lost 7 bases, with 18 bases between them.

This clonotype was detected many times. V and J are TRBV7-9 and TRBJ1-2; no reliable D call. Between the trimmed V and J ends, which lost 4 bases and 2 bases, there was a span of 2 bases. CDR1 is SEHNR, CDR2 FQNEAQ, per germline (reference sequence). CDR3 length equals 11 residues. DNA for the CDR3: TGTGCCAGCAGCTCCAACTATGGCTACACCTTC. Translating gives CASSSNYGYTF. The entire variable domain, with the rest obtained from reference TRBV7-9 and TRBJ1-2, is as follows: DTGVSQNPRHKITKRGQNVTFRCDPISEHNRLYWYRQTLGQGPEFLTYFQNEAQLEKSRLLSDRFSAERPKGSFSTLEIQRTEQGDSAMYLCASSSNYGYTFGSGTRLTVV.